What follows are 26 T cell receptor beta chains derived from one specimen sequenced in a study of blood T cells in healthy people across ages. A J-beta primer mix and a sample-barcoded 5' primer were used in a second PCR of about 7 to 12 cycles. MiXCR, run by TCRdb on the 5' RACE reads, gives a single entry per CDR3 protein. Seen here are 1,300,000 or so distinct CDR3 sequences, roughly 60% observed once, and the top ten hold over 5%. Sequencing was done on a sample of blood. These receptors originate from a man aged 18 to 30 in good health.

This chain links TRBV12-3 or TRBV12-4 with TRBJ1-5, with no clear D. This CDR3 spans 14 amino acids. V dropped 6 bases and J dropped 2 bases, with 11 bases sitting between them. This CDR3 reads CASSPPSGNQPQHF. The CDR3 DNA reads as TGTGCCAGCAGCCCGCCCTCGGGCAATCAGCCCCAGCATTTT.

The gene calls are TRBV12-3 or TRBV12-4 and TRBJ1-5; D is possibly TRBD1 (5 bases). CDR3 length: 15 amino acids. With 6 bases removed from V and 2 bases from J, the gap between germline ends came to 14 bases. CDR3: CASSTRWGGNQPQHF. Here the CDR3 DNA reads TGTGCCAGCAGCACCAGGTGGGGGGGCAATCAGCCCCAGCATTTT.

This clonotype has more than one count but fewer than ten. This chain connects TRBV29-1 to TRBJ2-5; D is possibly TRBD1 (6 bases). The better agreement between TRBJ2-7 and the DNA end casts doubt on the J call. Germline CDR1 and CDR2: SQVTM and ANQGSEA. The CDR3 is made up of 11 amino acids. Here the CDR3 DNA reads TGCAGCGTCGCCCGACAGGACGAGCAGTACTTC. It is translated as CSVARQDEQYF.

The chain carries TRBV29-1 and TRBJ2-1, with a weak D call TRBD1 (6 bases). The J call is uncertain, as TRBJ2-7 better fits the DNA end. The CDR3 totals 15 residues. Germline lookup yields CDR1 SQVTM and CDR2 ANQGSEA. The CDR3: CSVDGGKHSYNEQYF. CDR3 nucleotides: TGCAGCGTTGATGGGGGCAAGCACTCCTACAATGAGCAGTACTTC.

This clonotype turned up a few times. The gene calls are TRBV24-1 and TRBJ2-1; 9 bases align to TRBD1. The ends lost 4 bases at V and 3 bases at J; junction bases unmatched: 3. There are 15 residues in the CDR3. Germline loops: CDR1 KGHDR, CDR2 SFDVKD. As DNA, the CDR3 is TGTGCCACCAGTGACCGACAGGGGGGCTACAATGAGCAGTTCTTC. Its protein is CATSDRQGGYNEQFF.

CDR3 nucleotide sequence: TGCGCCAGCAGTCCCCGGGGAGATAATTCACCCCTCCACTTT. Protein product: CASSPRGDNSPLHF. The V gene is TRBV4-1, the J gene TRBJ1-6, with D uncertain. Trimming removed 6 bases at V and 5 bases at J, with 11 bases between. Germline V gene data show CDR1 as MGHRA and CDR2 as YSYEKL. The CDR3 contains 14 residues.

The V call is TRBV7-2, the J call TRBJ1-4; 11 nucleotides match TRBD1. The CDR3 runs to 19 residues. Germline-derived CDR1 and CDR2 are SGHTA and FQGNSA. V shed 6 bases, J shed 0 bases, and the junction held 12 bases outside the gene matches. This CDR3 is CASSSTGTGGFSTNEKLFF. CDR3 sequence (DNA): TGTGCCAGCAGTTCAACCGGGACAGGGGGTTTCTCAACTAATGAAAAACTGTTTTTT.

This chain uses TRBV2 with TRBJ2-3; TRBD2 matches 7 bases. Germline values: CDR1 SNHLY, CDR2 FYNNEI. Trimming at V came to 11 bases and at J to 1 base, leaving 12 bases not matched to a gene. The CDR3 has 15 residues. In DNA, the CDR3 is TGTGCCGGGGGGGACTCCCCAGGAGGCACAGATACGCAGTATTTT. Translated, it gives CAGGDSPGGTDTQYF.

The rearrangement links TRBV29-1 to TRBJ2-5; D ambiguous. This CDR3 spans 13 amino acids. V dropped 2 bases and J dropped 2 bases, with 9 bases sitting between them. Germline CDR1 SQVTM, CDR2 ANQGSEA. CDR3 sequence (DNA): TGCAGCGTTGAATCACGGAGACAAGAGACCCAGTACTTC. Amino acids: CSVESRRQETQYF.

V and J are TRBV4-1 and TRBJ2-3; D perhaps matches TRBD2 (5 bases). Looked up from germline, CDR1 is MGHRA and CDR2 is YSYEKL. This CDR3 comprises 16 residues. V was shortened by 1 base and J by 0 bases, with 11 bases between the two germline ends. CDR3 sequence: CASSQGETGSTDTQYF. The CDR3 region has the DNA TGCGCCAGCAGCCAAGGGGAGACGGGAAGCACAGATACGCAGTATTTT.

This clonotype came up once. The chain joins TRBV5-4 to TRBJ1-2, with D unclear. V was clipped by 2 bases and J by 9 bases, with 11 bases between them. The CDR3 covers 12 residues. Germline-derived CDR1 and CDR2 are SGHNT and YYREEE (reference sequence). The chain's CDR3 is CASSFLMESYTF. The CDR3 DNA is TGTGCCAGCAGCTTTCTTATGGAGAGCTACACCTTC.

This clonotype was recorded a few times. The chain joins TRBV29-1 to TRBJ2-7, with unresolved D. Between the trimmed V and J ends, which lost 1 base and 0 bases, there was a span of 10 bases. The length of the CDR3 is 14 residues. In germline, CDR1 is SQVTM, CDR2 ANQGSEA. The CDR3: CSVEVTESSYEQYF. The CDR3 DNA is TGCAGCGTTGAAGTCACAGAGAGCTCCTACGAGCAGTACTTC.

The chain couples TRBV10-3 to TRBJ2-1; TRBD1 aligns across 10 bases. Per the germline V gene, CDR1 is ENHRY and CDR2 is SYGVKD. The V segment lost 6 bases and the J segment 8 bases; nucleotides outside the gene matches: 7. This CDR3 has 14 amino acids. CDR3 coding DNA: TGTGCCATCAGGTTACGACAGGGGGCAGATGAGCAGTTCTTC. Encoded protein: CAIRLRQGADEQFF.

The rearrangement uses TRBV5-5 and TRBJ2-3; 7 bases align to TRBD1. V gave up 0 bases and J gave up 4 bases; unmatched junction bases: 2. The length of the CDR3 is 14 residues. CDR1 SGHKS and CDR2 YYEKEE come from the germline V gene (reference sequence). The CDR3 nucleotides read TGTGCCAGCAGCTTGGGAGACAGGGCAGATACGCAGTATTTT. This gives the protein CASSLGDRADTQYF.

This rearrangement joins TRBV6-5 to TRBJ2-7; 8 positions match TRBD2. From germline, CDR1 is MNHEY and CDR2 SVGAGI. The CDR3 is 15 residues long. Trimming took 5 bases from V and 10 from J; bases not matched to a gene: 16. For the CDR3, the DNA is TGTGCCAGCAGTCCCCGAGCGGGGGAATTTGGTGCCCAGTACTTC. Translation gives CASSPRAGEFGAQYF.

This sequence joins TRBV6-1 and TRBJ2-5; no definite D call. The germline CDR1 and CDR2 sequences are MNHNS and SASEGT. The CDR3 totals 17 residues. V was trimmed by 7 bases and J by 4 bases, leaving 25 bases between them. The CDR3 sequence: CASIGPTPGSEGETQYF. The DNA of the CDR3 is TGTGCCAGCATTGGACCCACACCTGGATCAGAAGGAGAGACCCAGTACTTC.

The CDR3 reads CASRGTGESTEAFF. The CDR3 nucleotides read TGCGCCAGCAGAGGGACAGGAGAAAGCACTGAAGCTTTCTTT. This chain joins TRBV5-1 and TRBJ1-1; the match to TRBD1 covers 8 bases. J was trimmed by 4 bases and V by 5 bases; bases with no gene match: 7. The CDR3 is made up of 14 amino acids. The germline CDR1 and CDR2 sequences are SGHRS and YFSETQ.

This chain joins TRBV27 and TRBJ2-3; the D call may be TRBD1 or TRBD2 (5 bases each). Germline assignment: CDR1 MNHEY and CDR2 SMNVEV (reference sequence). This CDR3 is built from 15 residues. The V and J ends lost 4 bases and 0 bases respectively, with 11 bases between them. The CDR3 region is CASSSAGASTDTQYF. The DNA of the CDR3 is TGTGCCAGCAGTTCGGCCGGGGCTAGCACAGATACGCAGTATTTT.

The V gene is TRBV5-6, the J gene TRBJ2-7; 7 positions match TRBD1. Trimming at V came to 3 bases and at J to 3 bases, leaving 9 bases not matched to a gene. The CDR3 length is 15 residues. From germline, CDR1 is SGHDT and CDR2 YYEEEE. CDR3 DNA sequence: TGTGCCAGCAGCTATCCTACAGGGGCCTACTACGAGCAGTACTTC. Translating it yields CASSYPTGAYYEQYF.

This clonotype was seen only a few times. This sequence joins TRBV29-1 and TRBJ2-3, with 12 bases aligning to TRBD2. Germline V gene lookup returns CDR1 SQVTM and CDR2 ANQGSEA. Trimming removed 7 bases from V and 2 bases from J; junction bases left unmatched: 7. This CDR3 region has 15 residues. The CDR3 DNA is TGCAGCGCCCAACGGACTAGCGGGAACACAGATACGCAGTATTTT. Translation: CSAQRTSGNTDTQYF.

As to this clonotype: One end of the junction does not line up with germline, which may come from a read error. The V call is TRBV18, the J call TRBJ1-1; D unresolved. The germline V gene encodes CDR1 KGHSH and CDR2 LQKENI. CDR3 length: 12 residues. The CDR3 nucleotides are TGTGCCAGCTCCCCTTCGAACGCTGAAGCTTTCTTT. This codes for CASSPSNAEAFF.

The chain links TRBV5-6 to TRBJ2-2; possible D gene TRBD1, 6 bases. Germline assignment: CDR1 SGHDT and CDR2 YYEEEE. The CDR3 contains 15 residues. Trimming stripped 4 bases from V and 4 bases from J, with 14 bases between. CDR3 coding DNA: TGTGCCAGCAGCGGCCCATCGACAGGCACCGGGGAGCTGTTTTTT. It codes for CASSGPSTGTGELFF.

The CDR3 bases are TGTGCCAGCACACCGGGAGAAAGAGTTAATTCACCCCTCCACTTT. This encodes CASTPGERVNSPLHF. V gene TRBV6-5 combines with J gene TRBJ1-6; no reliable D call. The germline V gene has CDR1 MNHEY and CDR2 SVGAGI. CDR3 length: 15 residues. Trimming cost V 7 bases and J 6 bases, with 16 bases left between them.

The sample holds one count of this clonotype. Germline and junction disagree at one end, which may indicate a read error. This rearrangement joins TRBV14 to TRBJ2-7; 7 bases fit TRBD1. The CDR3 runs 14 residues. CDR1 SGHDN and CDR2 FVKESK come from the germline V gene. The CDR3 reads CAGSVGGRAYEQYF. CDR3 coding DNA: TGTGCCGGCAGCGTAGGGGGCAGGGCCTACGAGCAGTACTTC.

The chain combines TRBV29-1 with TRBJ2-1; 8 positions match TRBD2. CDR3 length: 15 amino acids. CDR1 and CDR2 (germline): SQVTM, ANQGSEA. Trimming cost V 1 base and J 2 bases; bases outside gene matches: 4. In nucleotides, the CDR3 is TGCAGCGTTGAAGTACTAGCGGCAACCTACAATGAGCAGTTCTTC. This encodes CSVEVLAATYNEQFF.

The chain is built from TRBV3-1 and TRBJ2-2; 8 bases map to TRBD2. Germline values: CDR1 LGHDT, CDR2 YNNKEL (reference sequence). The trim removed 6 bases at V and 8 bases at J, leaving 11 bases unmatched. The CDR3 is 15 residues long. For the CDR3, the DNA is TGTGCCAGCAGGGACTCAGGACTAGCATCGGGGGAGCTGTTTTTT. This translates into CASRDSGLASGELFF.